The T cell receptor beta chain under discussion was sequenced for a study of T cells in Graves' hyperthyroidism and ophthalmopathy (dated by TCRdb to about 2019). Regarding the research as a whole: Peripheral blood was sampled at the time of initial diagnosis, prior to any treatment. TCR V-J signatures able to tell the groups apart were searched for in a discovery cohort of about a hundred patients, of whom over 40 had Graves' ophthalmopathy and roughly 59 had stable Graves' hyperthyroidism. Once sampling was done, hyperthyroidism patients were given methimazole at a starting dose of 30 mg daily, whereas ophthalmopathy patients were given high-dose intravenous methylprednisolone. An independent validation cohort of about 20 hyperthyroidism patients and 15 or so patients who later progressed to ophthalmopathy tested prospective prediction of ophthalmopathy. The paper reports TCR Vbeta CDR3 sequencing of approximately 130 peripheral blood samples: over 40 ophthalmopathy, roughly 74 hyperthyroidism and approximately 17 progressor patients. Thyroid tissue and blood T-cell repertoires from more than 5 Graves' hyperthyroidism patients were also compared in the study. For training and testing, the 80 to 100 patients in the discovery cohort were randomly divided in a 7:3 ratio. Overall study outcomes, separate from this receptor: Blood samples also contained most of the expanded thyroid clonotypes (frequency above 0.001), which suggests that blood repertoires may reflect thyroid immune responses. Sample size was not statistically predetermined, and blinding of investigators to group allocation was not performed. A 13 V-J signature model separated ophthalmopathy from stable hyperthyroidism, with around 90% sensitivity and about 81% specificity in cross-validation and 80%/75% in testing. In validation, progression to ophthalmopathy was predicted by the model with almost 71% sensitivity and 72.22% specificity, a median of approximately 7.1 months before onset.

This clonotype was seen at least ten times. Its antigen is currently not known. Per-base quality was not reported, and no clone a single base away is much larger than it. The TCR beta CDR3 regions were amplified from the RNA transcripts. The TCR CDR3 was subjected to a first round of RT-PCR using the HTBI primer set and the Qiagen OneStep RT-PCR kit. The libraries were constructed in a second round of multiplex PCR and then size-selected and purified. The libraries were sequenced on an Illumina HiSeq2000 using paired-end 100 bp reads. Per the source publication's procedure: SOAPnuke was used to process the raw data, removing reads that contained adapters or uncalled bases, had a mean Phred below 15, or lacked an exact match to the constant primer or identifier. COPE v1.2.5 was used to merge high-quality paired reads, and clonotypes were defined as unique nucleotide sequences. MiTCR v1.1 was used to align clonotypes to the IMGT TRBV, TRBD and TRBJ reference segments. The analysis was restricted to V-J combinations with a frequency above 0.0001, which together covered 99% to 99.2% of the repertoires. A TCS score was defined as the ratio between F50 (clonal expansion) and ExV (chaos), using BLOSUM62-based TCRdist between CDR3 peptides within each V-J. Welch's t-statistics and random forest reduced roughly 500 V-J features to 13, which were used in a naive Bayes classifier (R e1071). TCRdb passed the public sequencing reads through fastp at Q25 and MiXCR, retaining productive beta sequences. CDR3 protein duplicates are merged, each entry listing the most common genes and DNA. The V and J calls here are based on TCRdb, not the publication. Here the sample has about 640,000 distinct CDR3 sequences; roughly 15% occur a single time. The ten top clones hold approximately 12% of the sample.

CDR1 is given as MNHNS and CDR2 as SASEGT, both from the germline V gene. Counted from cysteine to phenylalanine, this CDR3 has 13 amino acids. The entry retains the CDR3 DNA only, 39 bases that are in frame from base 1. V loses 8 bases, J loses 4 bases, and the germline ends lie 14 bases apart. In the ophthalmopathy patients, disease was moderately to severely active, with a Clinical Activity Score of 3 or more, a NOSPECS grade of 4 or more, and a duration of less than 3 months. The study excluded patients with uncontrolled infections, other autoimmune diseases, pregnancy or lactation. Diagnoses relied on clinical symptoms, serum thyroxine and TRAb, thyroid ultrasound and orbital computed tomography. PBMCs were separated from 10 ml of fresh peripheral blood using Ficoll-Paque density gradient centrifugation. Total RNA was extracted using Trizol reagent, and RNA quality was assessed on an Agilent 2100 Bioanalyzer.

The V gene is TRBV6-1 and the J gene is TRBJ1-2, with a tentative D gene TRBD1 over 6 matching bases. The sequenced sample consisted of blood. The clonotype originates from a woman between 50 and 59 years old with Graves' ophthalmopathy. The CDR3 amino acid sequence is: CASSPDRIYGYTF. The sequenced DNA: TGTGCCAGCTCACCCGACAGGATCTATGGCTACACCTTC.